This TCR beta chain emerged from a study of T cell responses to AZD1222 COVID-19 vaccine. Points from the study as a whole: Baseline serostatus was positive in only a handful of AZD1222 recipients.

Generated by immunoSEQ multiplex PCR, the TCRdb table keeps only in-frame clones and is missing some. The sample holds over 70,000 clones, roughly 87% seen once. As to this clone: Antigen unknown.

The source of this sequence is an adult who received the AZD1222 COVID-19 vaccine. Here the sequenced sample was peripheral blood, taken 28 days after the second AZD1222 dose.

CDR3 bases: TGTGCCAGCAGTTACCCCCAGACAGGGGGCTATGGCTACACCTTC. Translated, it gives CASSYPQTGGYGYTF. The chain recombines TRBV6-5 with TRBJ1-2; 9 nucleotides match TRBD1. The V and J ends lost 2 bases and 4 bases, in that order; junction bases with no gene match: 5. Germline V gene sequence: CDR1 MNHEY, CDR2 SVGAGI. The CDR3 has 15 amino acids.